What follows are 19 T cell receptor beta chains derived from one specimen sequenced in a study of shared clonotypes between healthy human individuals. Sequencing used immunoSEQ multiplex PCR; TCRdb keeps in-frame clones, though not all of them. Altogether about 520,000 clones are present, more than 65% being singletons, with the ten largest covering roughly 13%. Sequencing was performed on PBMCs. Source of these receptors: a woman aged 40 to 50 in good health. Some clones in this sample may be carry-over from other donors' samples.

To note about this clone: The same CDR3 can be traced to other DNA sequences in this sample. The chain carries TRBV18 and TRBJ2-5; D may correspond to TRBD1 or TRBD2 (5 bases each). V was pared by 3 bases and J by 2 bases, with 10 bases between. Germline V gene sequence: CDR1 KGHSH, CDR2 LQKENI. CDR3 length: 14 residues. The CDR3 DNA reads TGTGCCAGCTCACCTGGGACGGGACAAGAGACCCAGTACTTC. It encodes CASSPGTGQETQYF.

In nucleotides, the CDR3 is TGTGCCAGCAGTTACTCGGTGACGGGCCTCCCAGATACGCAGTATTTT. Amino acid sequence: CASSYSVTGLPDTQYF. The rearrangement uses TRBV6-5 and TRBJ2-3; D remains unclear. The CDR3 is 16 residues long. Trimming took off 0 bases at V and 4 bases at J, with 14 bases between the two ends. Germline lookup yields CDR1 MNHEY and CDR2 SVGAGI.

V and J are TRBV28 and TRBJ2-1; D might be TRBD1 or TRBD2, each matching 5 bases. Germline V CDR1 and CDR2: MDHEN, SYDVKM. The CDR3 consists of 15 residues. Trimming pared 4 bases from V and 9 bases from J, leaving 19 bases between. The DNA for the CDR3 is TGTGCCAGCAGTTCCCGGACCCGGGGCAATGGTGAGCAGTTCTTC. Its translation is CASSSRTRGNGEQFF.

This clone was recorded only once. This chain uses TRBV29-1 with TRBJ2-1; D is uncertain. The CDR3 has 12 residues. The germline V gene has CDR1 SQVTM and CDR2 ANQGSEA. V was pared by 5 bases and J by 3 bases, with 8 bases between. CDR3 region: CSVSRDYNEQFF. The CDR3 DNA reads as TGCAGCGTTAGTAGGGACTACAATGAGCAGTTCTTC.

The chain recombines TRBV20-1 with TRBJ2-5; no definite D call. The J call may not be correct, given that the DNA end is closer to TRBJ2-7. This CDR3 region has 11 residues. Germline CDR1 and CDR2: DFQATT and SNEGSKA (reference sequence). In DNA form, the CDR3 reads TGCAGTGCCCTCTGGATAAACGAGCAGTACTTC. Its protein is CSALWINEQYF.

This chain joins TRBV2 and TRBJ2-1; 8 bases are a match to TRBD2. The CDR3 loop spans 16 amino acids. V was clipped by 3 bases and J by 8 bases; unmatched bases: 12. CDR1 and CDR2 (germline): SNHLY, FYNNEI. In nucleotides, the CDR3 is TGTGCCAGCAGTGAGACGGGAGGGAGGGCCGGAGATGAGCAGTTCTTC. Translating it yields CASSETGGRAGDEQFF.

The chain uses TRBV5-4 and TRBJ2-7, with 9 bases identical to TRBD2. From germline, CDR1 is SGHNT and CDR2 YYREEE (reference sequence). This CDR3 spans 16 amino acids. V dropped 4 bases and J dropped 2; count of bases not matched to a gene: 10. The CDR3 DNA sequence: TGTGCCAGCAGCCCACTGTTATCTAGCGGGACCTACGAGCAGTACTTC. Translating gives CASSPLLSSGTYEQYF.

Only a few counts were recorded for this clone. The rearrangement joins TRBV2 to TRBJ2-1; D unresolved. CDR1 is SNHLY, CDR2 FYNNEI, per germline. The germline V and J ends were trimmed by 7 bases and 3 bases, with 10 bases remaining between them. The CDR3 covers 13 residues. As DNA, the CDR3 is TGTGCCAGCAAGGAGACATACTACAATGAGCAGTTCTTC. Translation: CASKETYYNEQFF.

V usage is TRBV14 and J usage is TRBJ1-2, with D uncertain. Trimming removed 3 bases from V and 4 bases from J, with 9 bases in between. CDR1 and CDR2 from the germline V gene are SGHDN and FVKESK. The CDR3 has 13 residues. The chain's CDR3 is CASSQGEGYGYTF. CDR3 nucleotides: TGTGCCAGCAGCCAGGGAGAGGGCTATGGCTACACCTTC.

On this clone itself: This CDR3 fails to terminate in the conserved phenylalanine or tryptophan, so it likely reflects a read error. The rearrangement links TRBV6-4 to TRBJ2-3, with 8 positions matching TRBD2. This CDR3 contains 16 residues. Trimming removed 6 bases from V and 4 bases from J; junction bases left unmatched: 12. Germline CDR1 is MRHNA and CDR2 is SNTAGT. CDR3 coding DNA: TGTGCCAGCAGCGCCTTAGCGGGGTCTAGCGCAGATACGCAGTATCTT. Translation: CASSALAGSSADTQYL.

This rearrangement joins TRBV18 to TRBJ2-3, with D uncertain. The CDR3 covers 13 residues. The V gene lost 4 bases and the J gene lost 1 base, with 6 bases spanning the gap. Germline V gene data show CDR1 as KGHSH and CDR2 as LQKENI. The CDR3: CASSRQGTDTQYF. CDR3 DNA: TGTGCCAGCTCACGGCAAGGCACAGATACGCAGTATTTT. The whole variable domain, filled in from reference TRBV18 and TRBJ2-3, reads NAGVMQNPRHLVRRRGQEARLRCSPMKGHSHVYWYRQLPEEGLKFMVYLQKENIIDESGMPKERFSAEFPKEGPSILRIQQVVRGDSAAYFCASSRQGTDTQYFGPGTRLTVL.

The rearrangement links TRBV18 to TRBJ2-3; tentative D call: TRBD2 (5 bases). The CDR3 sequence is 16 residues long. Trimming removed 1 base from V and 0 bases from J, with 11 bases in between. Per the germline V gene, CDR1 is KGHSH and CDR2 is LQKENI. The CDR3 DNA is TGTGCCAGCTCACCACTGTCTGGCGGGAGCACAGATACGCAGTATTTT. It is translated as CASSPLSGGSTDTQYF.

The CDR3 loop reads CAWSGGSGSGTGELFF. For the CDR3, the DNA is TGTGCCTGGAGTGGTGGTAGCGGGAGTGGCACCGGGGAGCTGTTTTTT. V usage is TRBV30 and J usage is TRBJ2-2; 9 bases match TRBD2. J was trimmed by 4 bases and V by 1 base; bases with no gene match: 7. This CDR3 is built from 16 residues. Germline CDR1 reads GTSNPN; CDR2 reads SVGIG (reference sequence).

V gene TRBV2 combines with J gene TRBJ2-7; TRBD1 matches 8 bases. This CDR3 has 15 residues. V shed 6 bases, J shed 2 bases, and the junction held 9 bases outside the gene matches. Germline lookup yields CDR1 SNHLY and CDR2 FYNNEI. DNA for the CDR3: TGTGCCAGCAGGGAAAGACAGGGGCCCCCCTACGAGCAGTACTTC. Translation gives CASRERQGPPYEQYF.

This clone was seen a handful of times. The chain joins TRBV28 to TRBJ2-7, with D possibly matching TRBD1 (5 bases). V lost 2 bases and J lost 7, with 15 bases in between. CDR1 and CDR2 from the germline V gene are MDHEN and SYDVKM. The CDR3 has 14 amino acids. CDR3 loop: CASSLVSRVREQYF. CDR3 coding DNA: TGTGCCAGCAGTTTAGTATCCAGGGTCCGGGAGCAGTACTTC.

The chain employs TRBV6-5 and TRBJ2-7; D is possibly TRBD2 (6 bases). The CDR3 contains 15 residues. The V end was cut by 2 bases, the J end by 3 bases, with 14 bases between. Germline V gene sequence: CDR1 MNHEY, CDR2 SVGAGI. In DNA form, the CDR3 reads TGTGCCAGCAGTTACGGTGGCGGGACGATCTACGAGCAGTACTTC. Its translation is CASSYGGGTIYEQYF.

The rearrangement joins TRBV7-2 to TRBJ1-5, with D perhaps matching TRBD1 (5 bases). Germline V gene sequence: CDR1 SGHTA, CDR2 FQGNSA. Trimming cost V 5 bases and J 4 bases, with 21 bases left between them. The CDR3 sequence is 17 residues long. For the CDR3, the DNA is TGTGCCAGCAGCCCGATTGATACACCGGGACGGAATCAGCCCCAGCATTTT. Its protein is CASSPIDTPGRNQPQHF.

For this clone: The likely explanation is a read error, given a far larger clone one base away. The sample holds other DNA sequences that translate to the same CDR3. The gene calls are TRBV7-9 and TRBJ1-2; no firm D call. CDR3 length: 12 amino acids. Germline CDR1 is SEHNR and CDR2 is FQNEAQ (reference sequence). The CDR3, as DNA: TGTGCCAGCAGCTTATTAGAATATGGCTACACATTC. The encoded protein is CASSLLEYGYTF.

The chain combines TRBV28 with TRBJ2-5; 10 nucleotides agree with TRBD2. V lost 5 bases and J lost 5; bases outside the gene matches: 5. The germline CDR1 and CDR2 sequences are MDHEN and SYDVKM. This CDR3 has 14 residues. CDR3 nucleotide sequence: TGTGCCAGCAGTGGGCAGCGGGAGGGGGAGACCCAGTACTTC. This translates into CASSGQREGETQYF.